The entry that follows covers one TCR beta chain sequence. The source of the sample is a study of control samples from healthy donors and cancer patients. The assay was immunoSEQ multiplex PCR, and TCRdb's table has in-frame clones only and misses some. Among about 55,000 clones listed, 95% to 96% were seen once. CDR3 length: 13 residues. The germline V gene has CDR1 MNHEY and CDR2 SVGAGI. Trimming left V 4 bases short and J 7 bases short, with 13 bases between. This sequence was found in a woman aged 18-30 years in good health. The sequencing input was blood. The chain combines TRBV6-5 with TRBJ1-1; a weak D match, TRBD1 (6 bases). In nucleotides, the CDR3 is TGTGCCAGCAGTTCTACAGGGACAAGTGAAGCTTTCTTT. This encodes CASSSTGTSEAFF.